Following are 19 T cell receptor beta chains from one sample sequenced in a study of T cell changes during pregnancy in multiple sclerosis. Generated by immunoSEQ multiplex PCR, the TCRdb table keeps only in-frame clones and is missing some. The sample has about 39,000 clones; 85% to 95% are singletons. Material: CD4+ T cells from peripheral blood mononuclear cells, obtained in the third trimester of pregnancy. Every receptor here comes from a female donor in good health, enrolled as a control in a pregnancy study.

The chain has TRBV30 and TRBJ1-4; D is perhaps TRBD1 (6 bases). The CDR3 runs to 14 residues. Trimming left V 2 bases short and J 5 bases short, with 12 bases between. Germline V lookup: CDR1 GTSNPN, CDR2 SVGIG (reference sequence). The CDR3 nucleotides read TGTGCCTGGAGTAAACAGGGTTTAAATGAAAAACTGTTTTTT. This encodes CAWSKQGLNEKLFF.

The chain uses TRBV6-5 and TRBJ2-7, with D unresolved. Germline CDR1 is MNHEY and CDR2 is SVGAGI. Trimming removed 5 bases at V and 3 bases at J, with 14 bases between. The CDR3 has 14 residues. The CDR3 spells CASSRRVLSYEQYF. DNA for the CDR3: TGTGCCAGCAGTCGACGGGTCTTGAGCTACGAGCAGTACTTC.

The chain recombines TRBV9 with TRBJ2-7; 7 nucleotides line up with TRBD1. Trimming took 3 bases from V and 5 from J; bases not matched to a gene: 5. Germline-derived CDR1 and CDR2 are SGDLS and YYNGEE. The CDR3 has 13 amino acids. The CDR3: CASSATGNHEQYF. In nucleotides, the CDR3 is TGTGCCAGCAGCGCGACAGGGAACCACGAGCAGTACTTC.

The CDR3 region is CASSQLSQGPNTGELFF. The DNA for the CDR3 is TGTGCCAGCAGCCAACTTTCCCAGGGTCCGAACACCGGGGAGCTGTTTTTT. J is TRBJ2-2 and V is TRBV4-2, with D tentatively TRBD1 (5 bases). Germline CDR1 reads LGHNA; CDR2 reads YNFKEQ. CDR3 size: 17 residues. Trimming left V 2 bases short and J 0 bases short, with 13 bases between.

The chain is built from TRBV2 and TRBJ2-7; 8 positions match TRBD1. In germline, CDR1 is SNHLY, CDR2 FYNNEI. The CDR3 spans 13 residues. The J segment lost 7 bases and the V segment lost 6 bases, leaving 8 bases of the junction unmatched. The CDR3 is CASRETGDEEQYF. In DNA, the CDR3 is TGTGCCAGCAGGGAGACAGGGGATGAAGAGCAGTACTTC. The full variable domain, rest sourced from reference TRBV2 and TRBJ2-7, is EPEVTQTPSHQVTQMGQEVILRCVPISNHLYFYWYRQILGQKVEFLVSFYNNEISEKSEIFDDQFSVERPDGSNFTLKIRSTKLEDSAMYFCASRETGDEEQYFGPGTRLTVT.

This clone was seen more than once but under ten times. V usage is TRBV2 and J usage is TRBJ1-3; weak D call: TRBD1 (5 bases). Per germline, CDR1 SNHLY and CDR2 FYNNEI. The CDR3 is made up of 15 amino acids. Trimming left V 2 bases short and J 2 bases short, with 10 bases between. CDR3 in DNA: TGTGCCAGCAGTGAAACCAGGGAGGCTGGAAACACCATATATTTT. It yields the protein CASSETREAGNTIYF.

Only one count was recorded for this clone. The V gene is TRBV19, the J gene TRBJ2-7, with 9 bases identical to TRBD2. Germline assignment: CDR1 LNHDA and CDR2 SQIVND (reference sequence). The CDR3 has 14 amino acids. Losses at the gene ends were 8 bases for V and 3 bases for J; bases not matched to a gene: 8. CDR3 sequence (DNA): TGTGCCAGTGGGGTTAGCGGGAGTTTCTACGAGCAGTACTTC. This translates into CASGVSGSFYEQYF.

This clone was counted once. In nucleotides, the CDR3 is TGTGCCTGGGCGACAGGGTTTGGCGACTATGGCTACACCTTC. Its translation is CAWATGFGDYGYTF. The J gene is TRBJ1-2, the V gene TRBV30; 7 nucleotides align to TRBD1. Unmatched junction bases numbered 9, after V lost 5 bases and J lost 3 bases. CDR3 length: 14 residues. Germline values: CDR1 GTSNPN, CDR2 SVGIG (reference sequence).

There are a few counts of this clone. J is TRBJ1-5 and V is TRBV5-4; tentative D call: TRBD1 (5 bases). Germline values: CDR1 SGHNT, CDR2 YYREEE (reference sequence). V dropped 3 bases and J dropped 9 bases, with 13 bases sitting between them. The CDR3 spans 13 residues. DNA of the CDR3: TGTGCCAGCAGCTGCAGGGTAATTGCGCCCCAGCATTTT. Amino acid sequence: CASSCRVIAPQHF.

The chain combines TRBV5-1 with TRBJ1-1; 7 nucleotides align to TRBD1. V was clipped by 5 bases and J by 0 bases; unmatched bases: 13. CDR1 is SGHRS, CDR2 YFSETQ, per germline. The CDR3 has 17 residues. The CDR3 DNA is TGCGCCAGCAGTCGGCAGACAGGGCCAAACATGAACACTGAAGCTTTCTTT. Translation gives CASSRQTGPNMNTEAFF. Supplemented by reference TRBV5-1 and TRBJ1-1, the full variable domain reads KAGVTQTPRYLIKTRGQQVTLSCSPISGHRSVSWYQQTPGQGLQFLFEYFSETQRNKGNFPGRFSGRQFSNSRSEMNVSTLELGDSALYLCASSRQTGPNMNTEAFFGQGTRLTVV.

The rearrangement joins TRBV2 to TRBJ2-1; 8 bases are shared with TRBD2. CDR1 is SNHLY and CDR2 is FYNNEI in the germline V gene. This CDR3 is 18 amino acids long. Unmatched junction bases numbered 15, after V lost 3 bases and J lost 5 bases. In DNA form, the CDR3 reads TGTGCCAGCAGTGAGCGGACAGCCCGACTAGCGTGGAACAATGAGCAGTTCTTC. Its translation is CASSERTARLAWNNEQFF.

V gene TRBV18 combines with J gene TRBJ2-5; possibly TRBD1 for D (6 bases). Deletions cut 2 bases from V and 6 bases from J, with 13 bases between. The germline V gene has CDR1 KGHSH and CDR2 LQKENI. The CDR3 is 14 residues long. Here the CDR3 DNA reads TGTGCCAGCTCACCAGAAGGGGGTACGCAGACCCAGTACTTC. Translated, it gives CASSPEGGTQTQYF.

The chain combines TRBV13 with TRBJ1-1; D is possibly TRBD1 (6 bases). Trimming left V 2 bases short and J 1 base short, with 14 bases between. The germline gives CDR1 PRHDT, CDR2 FYEKMQ (reference sequence). The CDR3 runs 16 residues. For the CDR3, the DNA is TGTGCCAGCAGCTTATCGGGGGGCCGTAAGAACACTGAAGCTTTCTTT. Protein product: CASSLSGGRKNTEAFF.

In DNA form, the CDR3 reads TGTGCCACCAGCAGAAACACCGGGACAGCGAGGGGCACCGGGGAGCTGTTTTTT. Amino acids: CATSRNTGTARGTGELFF. The chain recombines TRBV15 with TRBJ2-2; 7 nucleotides match TRBD1. This CDR3 is built from 18 residues. Germline V gives CDR1 LNHNV, CDR2 YYDKDF (reference sequence). V trimming: 2 bases; J trimming: 4 bases; junction bases outside the gene matches: 13.

This chain joins TRBV5-1 and TRBJ1-1, with TRBD1 matching over 8 bases. V dropped 2 bases and J dropped 4; count of bases not matched to a gene: 1. Germline lookup yields CDR1 SGHRS and CDR2 YFSETQ. The CDR3 has 13 amino acids. CDR3 DNA: TGCGCCAGCAGCTTAACAGGGGGCACTGAAGCTTTCTTT. Its protein product is CASSLTGGTEAFF.

V and J are TRBV19 and TRBJ2-2, with 9 bases fitting TRBD2. CDR3 length: 17 amino acids. After removal of 3 bases from V and 5 bases from J, the junction contained 10 bases not matched to a gene. Germline CDR1 LNHDA, CDR2 SQIVND (reference sequence). The DNA for the CDR3 is TGTGCCAGTAGTATGCTCCTAGCGGGATGGGGGACCGGGGAGCTGTTTTTT. It specifies CASSMLLAGWGTGELFF.

The rearrangement links TRBV5-1 to TRBJ1-2, with D tentatively TRBD1 (6 bases). The V gene lost 2 bases and the J gene lost 4 bases, with 9 bases spanning the gap. The V gene's germline CDR1 is SGHRS and CDR2 YFSETQ. The CDR3 is made up of 13 amino acids. CDR3 sequence: CASSFGQLYGYTF. The DNA of the CDR3 is TGCGCCAGCAGCTTCGGACAGCTCTATGGCTACACCTTC.

CDR3: CASSHWTGGSLGEKLFF. The DNA for the CDR3 is TGTGCCAGCAGCCATTGGACAGGGGGTTCGCTCGGTGAAAAACTGTTTTTT. The rearrangement joins TRBV5-6 to TRBJ1-4; 10 bases align to TRBD1. The germline V gene encodes CDR1 SGHDT and CDR2 YYEEEE. Trimming removed 4 bases from V and 7 bases from J; junction bases left unmatched: 13. The length of the CDR3 is 17 residues.

The chain uses TRBV25-1 and TRBJ2-1; 7 bases align to TRBD1. J was trimmed by 2 bases and V by 6 bases; bases with no gene match: 4. The germline gives CDR1 MGHDK, CDR2 SYGVNS. The length of the CDR3 is 14 residues. CDR3 sequence reads: CASRKTGPYNEQFF. CDR3 bases: TGTGCCAGCAGAAAGACAGGGCCCTACAATGAGCAGTTCTTC.